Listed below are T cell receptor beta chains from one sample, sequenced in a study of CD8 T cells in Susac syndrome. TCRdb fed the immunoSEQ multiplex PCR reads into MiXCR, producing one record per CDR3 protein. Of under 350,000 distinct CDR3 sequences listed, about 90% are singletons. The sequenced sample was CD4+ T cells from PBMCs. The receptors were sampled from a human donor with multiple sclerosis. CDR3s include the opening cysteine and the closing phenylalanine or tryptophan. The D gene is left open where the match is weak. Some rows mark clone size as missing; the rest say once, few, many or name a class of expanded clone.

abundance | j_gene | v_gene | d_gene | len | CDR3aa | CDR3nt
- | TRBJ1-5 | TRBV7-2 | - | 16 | CASSSEEGFGNQPQHF | TGTGCCAGCAGCTCCGAGGAAGGGTTTGGCAATCAGCCCCAGCATTTT
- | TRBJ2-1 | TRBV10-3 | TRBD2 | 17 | CAINTSGSRRSYNEQFF | TGTGCCATCAACACTAGCGGGAGTCGGCGCTCCTACAATGAGCAGTTCTTC
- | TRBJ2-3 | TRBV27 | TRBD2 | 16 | CASSIGVLAAGGTQYF | TGTGCCAGCAGCATTGGGGTGCTAGCGGCCGGGGGGACGCAGTATTTT
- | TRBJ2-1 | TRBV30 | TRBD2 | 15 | CAWTPSGRPYNEQFF | TGTGCCTGGACACCTAGCGGGAGGCCTTACAATGAGCAGTTCTTC
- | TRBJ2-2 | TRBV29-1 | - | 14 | CSVEGGEYTGELFF | TGCAGCGTTGAAGGAGGGGAGTACACCGGGGAGCTGTTTTTT
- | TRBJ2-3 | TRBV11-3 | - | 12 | CASSNRTDTQYF | TGTGCCAGCAGCAATAGGACAGATACGCAGTATTTT
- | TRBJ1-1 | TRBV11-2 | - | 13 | CASSYRDVHEAFF | TGTGCCAGCAGCTACCGGGACGTTCATGAAGCTTTCTTT
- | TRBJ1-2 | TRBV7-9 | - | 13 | CASSSGPNYGYTF | TGTGCCAGCAGTTCAGGACCTAACTATGGCTACACCTTC
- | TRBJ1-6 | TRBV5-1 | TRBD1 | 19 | CASSLIPDRSDRDNSPLHF | TGCGCCAGCAGCTTGATTCCGGACAGGTCTGACCGGGATAATTCACCCCTCCACTTT
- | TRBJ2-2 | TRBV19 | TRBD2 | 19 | CASTRGLAGEAGNTGELFF | TGTGCCAGTACCCGGGGACTAGCGGGAGAGGCCGGGAACACCGGGGAGCTGTTTTTT
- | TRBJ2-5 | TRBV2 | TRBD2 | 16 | CASIGGLAGVGETQYF | TGTGCCAGCATCGGGGGACTAGCGGGAGTCGGGGAGACCCAGTACTTC
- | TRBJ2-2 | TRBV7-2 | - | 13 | CASTPPGAGELFF | TGTGCCAGCACCCCCCCGGGTGCCGGGGAGCTGTTTTTT
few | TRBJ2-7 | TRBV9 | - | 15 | CASSVGGGGDYEQYF | TGTGCCAGCAGCGTAGGAGGGGGTGGGGACTACGAGCAGTACTTC
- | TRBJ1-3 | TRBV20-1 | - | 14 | CSASPSSSGNTIYF | TGCAGTGCTTCACCTTCGAGCTCTGGAAACACCATATATTTT
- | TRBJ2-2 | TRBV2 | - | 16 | CASTVHGLANTGELFF | TGTGCCAGCACTGTTCACGGGTTAGCGAACACCGGGGAGCTGTTTTTT
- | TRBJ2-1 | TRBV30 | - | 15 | CAWSPVAVSYNEQFF | TGTGCCTGGAGTCCTGTGGCGGTCTCCTACAATGAGCAGTTCTTC
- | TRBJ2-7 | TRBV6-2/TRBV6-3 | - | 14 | CASSERQGGYEQYF | TGTGCCAGCAGTGAACGACAGGGAGGGTACGAGCAGTACTTC
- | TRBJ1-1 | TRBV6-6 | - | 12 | CASSYLFPEAFF | TGTGCCAGCAGTTACCTTTTTCCTGAAGCTTTCTTT
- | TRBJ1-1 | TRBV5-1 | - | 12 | CASSLEVGGAFF | TGCGCCAGCAGCTTGGAAGTAGGGGGAGCTTTCTTT
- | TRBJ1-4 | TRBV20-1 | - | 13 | CSAGDGYNEKLFF | TGCAGTGCCGGCGACGGATATAATGAAAAACTGTTTTTT
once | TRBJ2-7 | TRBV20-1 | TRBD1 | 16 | CSATTPGQRLSYEQYF | TGCAGTGCTACCACCCCGGGACAGCGACTCTCCTACGAGCAGTACTTC
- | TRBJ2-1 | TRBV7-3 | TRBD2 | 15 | CASSLAGGIGGEQFF | TGTGCCAGCAGCTTAGCGGGAGGGATCGGGGGCGAGCAGTTCTTC
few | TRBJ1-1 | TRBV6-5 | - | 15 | CASSSTGGENTEAFF | TGTGCCAGCAGTTCAACGGGGGGAGAGAACACTGAAGCTTTCTTT
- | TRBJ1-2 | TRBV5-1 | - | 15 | CASSLLGDLSYGYTF | TGCGCCAGCAGCTTGTTGGGGGACCTTTCCTATGGCTACACCTTC
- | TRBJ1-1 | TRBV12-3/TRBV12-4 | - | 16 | CASRDSPKPLNTEAFF | TGTGCCAGCAGGGACAGCCCGAAACCGCTAAACACTGAAGCTTTCTTT
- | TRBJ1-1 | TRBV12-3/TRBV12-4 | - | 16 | CASSPQGRQLNTEAFF | TGTGCCAGCAGCCCGCAAGGGAGACAGCTGAACACTGAAGCTTTCTTT
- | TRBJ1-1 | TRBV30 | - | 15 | CAWSRFTLGATEAFF | TGTGCCTGGAGTCGATTCACCCTAGGGGCCACTGAAGCTTTCTTT
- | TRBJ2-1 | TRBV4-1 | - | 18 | CASSQVVHGGPRDNEQFF | TGCGCCAGCAGCCAAGTAGTCCATGGGGGGCCGCGGGACAATGAGCAGTTCTTC
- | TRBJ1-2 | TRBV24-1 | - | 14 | CATSAIGSNYGYTF | TGTGCCACCAGTGCGATAGGTTCTAACTATGGCTACACCTTC
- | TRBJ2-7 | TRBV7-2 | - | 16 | CASSSVGVAANYEQYF | TGTGCCAGCAGCTCAGTGGGGGTAGCGGCAAACTACGAGCAGTACTTC
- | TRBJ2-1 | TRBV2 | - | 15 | CASTGHGRRKNEQFF | TGTGCCAGCACCGGGCACGGGCGGCGAAAGAATGAGCAGTTCTTC
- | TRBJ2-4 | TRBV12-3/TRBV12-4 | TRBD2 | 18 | CASSRRTSPSVAKNIQYF | TGTGCCAGCAGTCGGCGGACTAGCCCGTCCGTAGCCAAAAACATTCAGTACTTC
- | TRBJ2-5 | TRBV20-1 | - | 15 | CSARDLSLAQETQYF | TGCAGTGCTAGAGATCTTAGCTTGGCCCAAGAGACCCAGTACTTC
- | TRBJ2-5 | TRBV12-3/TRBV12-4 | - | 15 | CASTRGDIFQETQYF | TGTGCCAGCACTCGAGGGGACATTTTCCAAGAGACCCAGTACTTC
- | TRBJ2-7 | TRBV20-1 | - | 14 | CSASHRTHAYEQYF | TGCAGTGCTTCCCACAGGACTCACGCCTACGAGCAGTACTTC
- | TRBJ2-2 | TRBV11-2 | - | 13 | CASSLVQVGELFF | TGTGCCAGCAGCTTAGTACAGGTCGGGGAGCTGTTTTTT
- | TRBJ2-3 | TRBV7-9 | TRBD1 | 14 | CASSRTGDTDTQYF | TGTGCCAGCAGCCGGACAGGGGACACAGATACGCAGTATTTT
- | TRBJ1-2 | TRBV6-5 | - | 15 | CASRHSYDQVYGYTF | TGTGCCAGCAGGCATAGTTACGATCAGGTTTATGGCTACACCTTC
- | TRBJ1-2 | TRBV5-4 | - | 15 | CASSPGRGSGYGYTF | TGTGCCAGCAGCCCGGGCCGGGGCTCTGGCTATGGCTACACCTTC
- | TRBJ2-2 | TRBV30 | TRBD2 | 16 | CAWASPSGVNTGELFF | TGTGCCTGGGCGTCCCCTAGCGGGGTGAACACCGGGGAGCTGTTTTTT
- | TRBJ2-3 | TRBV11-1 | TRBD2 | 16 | CASSSRTSGDTDTQYF | TGTGCCAGCAGCTCCCGGACTAGCGGGGACACAGATACGCAGTATTTT
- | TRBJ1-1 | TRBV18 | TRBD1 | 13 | CASSPTRDSEAFF | TGTGCCAGCTCACCGACCCGGGACAGTGAAGCTTTCTTT
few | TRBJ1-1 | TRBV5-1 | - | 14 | CASSLTSENTEAFF | TGCGCCAGCAGCTTGACATCGGAGAACACTGAAGCTTTCTTT
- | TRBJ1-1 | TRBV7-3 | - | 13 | CASSPTWSTEAFF | TGTGCCAGCAGCCCCACGTGGAGCACTGAAGCTTTCTTT
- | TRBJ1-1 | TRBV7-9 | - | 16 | CASSLVSRTENTEAFF | TGTGCCAGCAGCTTAGTTTCCAGGACAGAAAACACTGAAGCTTTCTTT
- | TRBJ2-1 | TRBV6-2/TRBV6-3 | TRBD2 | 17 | CASSYSLTSGRVHEQFF | TGTGCCAGCAGTTACTCGTTGACTAGCGGGAGGGTCCATGAACAGTTCTTC
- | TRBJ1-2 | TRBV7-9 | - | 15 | CASSSRGVSNYGYTF | TGTGCCAGCAGCTCCAGGGGAGTGAGTAACTATGGCTACACCTTC
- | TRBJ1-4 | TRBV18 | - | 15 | CASSAEAIRNEKLFF | TGTGCCAGCTCCGCGGAAGCCATCCGTAATGAAAAACTGTTTTTT
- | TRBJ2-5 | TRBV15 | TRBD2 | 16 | CATSRGQRGTQETQYF | TGTGCCACCAGCAGAGGCCAGCGGGGGACCCAAGAGACCCAGTACTTC
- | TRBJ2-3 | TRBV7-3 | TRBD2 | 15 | CASRLTTSKTDTQYF | TGTGCCAGCAGATTAACGACTAGCAAGACAGATACGCAGTATTTT
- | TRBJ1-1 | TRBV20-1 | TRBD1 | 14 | CSARVRTGSLQAFF | TGCAGTGCTAGGGTCAGGACAGGGAGTCTACAAGCTTTCTTT
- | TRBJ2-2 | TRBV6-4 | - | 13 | CASSEGRTGELFF | TGTGCCAGCAGTGAAGGTCGCACCGGGGAGCTGTTTTTT
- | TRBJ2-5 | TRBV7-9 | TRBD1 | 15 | CASSLGDRVPETQYF | TGTGCCAGCAGCTTAGGGGACAGGGTCCCGGAGACCCAGTACTTC
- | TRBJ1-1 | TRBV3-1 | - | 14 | CASSQLGMNTEAFF | TGTGCCAGCAGCCAATTAGGGATGAACACTGAAGCTTTCTTT
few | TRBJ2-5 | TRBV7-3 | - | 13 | CASSPGHQETQYF | TGTGCCAGCTCACCAGGACACCAAGAGACCCAGTACTTC
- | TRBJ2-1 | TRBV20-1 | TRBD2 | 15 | CSASPSGRLNNEQFF | TGCAGTGCTAGCCCTAGCGGCCGGCTAAACAATGAGCAGTTCTTC
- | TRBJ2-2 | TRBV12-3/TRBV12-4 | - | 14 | CASTPGPNTGELFF | TGTGCCAGCACACCGGGGCCGAACACCGGGGAGCTGTTTTTT
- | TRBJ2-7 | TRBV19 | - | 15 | CASSIDFGLTYEQYF | TGTGCCAGTAGTATAGATTTCGGCCTGACCTACGAGCAGTACTTC